Given below is one T cell receptor (beta chain) in context. The source of the sample is a study of blood T cells in healthy people across ages. The junction had 7 bases not matched to a gene; V was cut back by 6 bases and J by 7 bases. In germline, CDR1 is DFQATT, CDR2 SNEGSKA (reference sequence). The CDR3 has 13 residues. Sample-barcoded 5' priming and a J-beta primer mix drove a second PCR of about 6 to 11 cycles. TCRdb analysed the 5' RACE reads with MiXCR anew, one entry per CDR3 protein. This sample has some 690,000 distinct CDR3 sequences; roughly 20% occur once, and the top ten carry 22%. The receptor was derived from a man between 65 and 80 years old in good health. The J gene is TRBJ2-1, the V gene TRBV20-1; TRBD1 aligns across 9 bases. What was sequenced was blood. The DNA for the CDR3 is TGCAGTGCCATAGGACAGGGGAGGAATGAGCAGTTCTTC. Encoded protein: CSAIGQGRNEQFF.